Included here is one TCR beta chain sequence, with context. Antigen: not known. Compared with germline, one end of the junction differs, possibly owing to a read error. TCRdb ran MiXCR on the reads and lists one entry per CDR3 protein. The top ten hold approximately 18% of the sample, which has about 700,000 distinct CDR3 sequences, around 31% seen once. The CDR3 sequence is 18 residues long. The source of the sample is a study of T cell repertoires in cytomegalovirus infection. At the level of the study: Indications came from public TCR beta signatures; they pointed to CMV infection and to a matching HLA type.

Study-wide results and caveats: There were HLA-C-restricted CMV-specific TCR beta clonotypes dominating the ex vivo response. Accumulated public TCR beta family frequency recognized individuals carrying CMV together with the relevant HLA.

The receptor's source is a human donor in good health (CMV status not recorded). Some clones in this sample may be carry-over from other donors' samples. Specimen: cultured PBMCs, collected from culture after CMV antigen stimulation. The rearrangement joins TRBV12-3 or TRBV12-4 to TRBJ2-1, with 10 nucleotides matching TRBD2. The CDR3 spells CASSLDAPSGSSYNEQFF. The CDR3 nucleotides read TGTGCCAGCAGCTTAGATGCCCCTAGCGGGAGCTCCTACAATGAGCAGTTCTTC.